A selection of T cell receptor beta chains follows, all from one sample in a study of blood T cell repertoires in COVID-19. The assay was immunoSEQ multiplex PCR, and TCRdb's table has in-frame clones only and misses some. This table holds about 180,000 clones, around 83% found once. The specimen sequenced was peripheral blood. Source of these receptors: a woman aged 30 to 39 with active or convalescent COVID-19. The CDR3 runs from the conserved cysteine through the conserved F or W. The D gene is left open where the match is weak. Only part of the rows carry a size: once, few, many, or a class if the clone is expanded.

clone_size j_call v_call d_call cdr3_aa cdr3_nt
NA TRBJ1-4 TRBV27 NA CASSFQGPNEKLFF TGTGCCAGCAGTTTCCAGGGGCCTAATGAAAAACTGTTTTTT
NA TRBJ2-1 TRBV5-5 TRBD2 CASSLDLAVYNEQFF TGTGCCAGCAGCTTGGATCTAGCGGTCTACAATGAGCAGTTCTTC
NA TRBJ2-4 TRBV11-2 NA CASSLEGLAGHIQYF TGTGCCAGCAGCTTAGAGGGCCTAGCTGGACACATTCAGTACTTC
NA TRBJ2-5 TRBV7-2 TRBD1 CASSPTGGWETQYF TGTGCCAGCAGCCCGACAGGGGGTTGGGAGACCCAGTACTTC
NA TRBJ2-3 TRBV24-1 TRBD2 CATSDSTSGGAPDTQYF TGTGCCACCAGTGACTCTACTAGCGGGGGGGCCCCAGATACGCAGTATTTT
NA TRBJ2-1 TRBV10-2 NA CASSASAGASYNEQFF TGCGCCAGCAGTGCGTCGGCGGGGGCCTCCTACAATGAGCAGTTCTTC
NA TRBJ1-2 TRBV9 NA CASSGHRAGYGYTF TGTGCCAGCAGCGGACACAGGGCTGGCTATGGCTACACCTTC
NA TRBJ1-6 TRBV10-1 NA CANTRTPLHF TGCGCCAACACCAGGACACCCCTCCACTTT
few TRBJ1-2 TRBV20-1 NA CSASRGADGYTF TGCAGTGCTAGTCGGGGGGCGGATGGCTACACCTTC
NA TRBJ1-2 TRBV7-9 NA CASSGTQGLLNLFF TGTGCCAGCAGCGGAACCCAGGGGTTGTTGAACCTCTTCTTC
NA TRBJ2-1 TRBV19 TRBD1 CASSIGDRGVNEQFF TGTGCCAGTAGTATTGGTGACAGGGGGGTAAATGAGCAGTTCTTC
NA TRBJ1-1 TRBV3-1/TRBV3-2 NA CASSQVLRNTEAFF TGTGCCAGCAGCCAAGTATTGCGGAACACTGAAGCTTTCTTT
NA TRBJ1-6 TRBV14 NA CASSLTSGTRSPLHF TGTGCCAGCAGCCTAACCTCCGGGACAAGGTCACCCCTCCACTTT
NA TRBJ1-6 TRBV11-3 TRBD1 CASSFGTDNSPLHF TGTGCCAGCAGCTTCGGGACAGATAATTCACCCCTCCACTTT
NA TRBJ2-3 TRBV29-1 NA CSVEFPGESTDTQYF TGCAGCGTTGAATTTCCGGGGGAAAGCACAGATACGCAGTATTTT
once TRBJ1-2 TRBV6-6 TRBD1 CASSQTGKGFEGYTF TGTGCCAGCAGTCAGACAGGGAAGGGGTTCGAGGGCTACACCTTC
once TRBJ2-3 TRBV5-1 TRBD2 CASSGGLETDTQYF TGCGCCAGCAGCGGGGGACTAGAGACAGATACGCAGTATTTT
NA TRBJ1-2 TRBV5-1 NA CASSLAVNYGYTF TGCGCCAGCAGCTTGGCAGTTAACTATGGCTACACCTTC
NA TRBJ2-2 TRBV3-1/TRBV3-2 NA CASSHDTGELFF TGTGCCAGCAGCCACGACACCGGGGAGCTGTTTTTT
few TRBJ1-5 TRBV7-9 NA CASSLSGQGGNQPQHF TGTGCCAGCAGCTTATCAGGACAAGGGGGCAATCAGCCCCAGCATTTT
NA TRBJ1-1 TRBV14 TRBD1 CASSHSQGRNTEAFF TGTGCCAGCAGCCACTCACAGGGGCGAAACACTGAAGCTTTCTTT
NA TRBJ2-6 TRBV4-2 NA CASSPFQGSGANVLTF TGTGCCAGCAGCCCCTTTCAGGGCTCTGGGGCCAACGTCCTGACTTTC
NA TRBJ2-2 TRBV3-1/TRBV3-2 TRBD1 CASSQDPQGPTGELFF TGTGCCAGCAGCCAAGACCCACAGGGGCCCACCGGGGAGCTGTTTTTT
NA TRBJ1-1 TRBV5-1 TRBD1 CASSLSGTGGTEAFF TGCGCCAGCAGCCTATCGGGGACAGGGGGCACTGAAGCTTTCTTT
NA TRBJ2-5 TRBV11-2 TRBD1 CASSWGTGGFETQYF TGTGCCAGCAGCTGGGGGACAGGGGGCTTTGAGACCCAGTACTTC
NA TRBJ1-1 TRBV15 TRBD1 CATSRDWTGGKNTEAFF TGTGCCACCAGCAGAGATTGGACAGGGGGAAAGAACACTGAAGCTTTCTTT
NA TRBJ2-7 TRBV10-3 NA CAISEGSSYEQYF TGTGCCATCAGTGAGGGCAGCTCCTACGAGCAGTACTTC
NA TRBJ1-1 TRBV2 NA CASSGGSANTEAFF TGTGCCAGCAGTGGAGGGTCGGCTAACACTGAAGCTTTCTTT
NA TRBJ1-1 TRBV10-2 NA CASSLRTGRDTEAFF TGCGCCAGCAGCCTAAGGACGGGGAGGGACACTGAAGCTTTCTTT
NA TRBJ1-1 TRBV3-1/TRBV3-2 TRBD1 CASGTELNTEAFF TGTGCCAGCGGGACAGAGTTGAACACTGAAGCTTTCTTT
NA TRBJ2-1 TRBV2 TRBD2 CASSGPGLAGVNEQFF TGTGCCAGCAGTGGCCCCGGGCTAGCGGGAGTCAATGAGCAGTTCTTC
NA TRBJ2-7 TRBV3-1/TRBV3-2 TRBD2 CASSRRTSGFYEQYF TGTGCCAGCAGCCGCCGGACTAGCGGATTCTACGAGCAGTACTTC
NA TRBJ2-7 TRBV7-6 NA CASSLAEGYEQYF TGTGCCAGCAGCTTAGCTGAGGGCTACGAGCAGTACTTC
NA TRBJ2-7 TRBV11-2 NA CASSSNRDWYYEQYF TGTGCCAGCAGCTCAAACCGGGACTGGTACTACGAGCAGTACTTC
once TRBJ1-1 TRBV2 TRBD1 CASSKTGRSTEAFF TGTGCCAGCAGTAAGACAGGGAGGAGCACTGAAGCTTTCTTT
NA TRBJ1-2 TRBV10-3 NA CAIRPRTDGYGYTF TGTGCCATCAGACCTCGGACAGATGGTTATGGCTACACCTTC
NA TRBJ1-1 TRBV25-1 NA CASNNPLMNTEAFF TGTGCCAGCAATAATCCACTTATGAACACTGAAGCTTTCTTT
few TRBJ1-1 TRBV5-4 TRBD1 CASSSQTGGNTEAFF TGTGCCAGCAGCTCACAGACAGGGGGAAACACTGAAGCTTTCTTT
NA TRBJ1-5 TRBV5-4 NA CASSLQGSNQPQHF TGTGCCAGCAGCTTGCAGGGTAGCAATCAGCCCCAGCATTTT
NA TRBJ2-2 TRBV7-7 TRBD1 CASSPGQGASGELFF TGTGCTAGCAGTCCGGGACAGGGGGCTTCTGGGGAGCTGTTTTTT
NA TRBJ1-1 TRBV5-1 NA CASSQGHRRTEAFF TGCGCCAGCAGCCAGGGTCACCGAAGGACTGAAGCTTTCTTT
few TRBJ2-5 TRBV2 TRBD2 CASNGLEGETQYF TGTGCCAGCAACGGACTAGAGGGAGAGACCCAGTACTTC
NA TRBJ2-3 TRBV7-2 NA CASTRMDTQYF TGTGCCAGCACCAGGATGGATACGCAGTATTTT
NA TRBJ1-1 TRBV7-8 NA CASSLANRFMNTEAFF TGTGCCAGCAGCTTAGCGAACAGGTTCATGAACACTGAAGCTTTCTTT
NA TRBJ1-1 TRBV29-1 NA CSVAGSTEAFF TGCAGCGTTGCCGGGTCTACTGAAGCTTTCTTT
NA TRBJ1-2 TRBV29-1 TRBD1 CSAQGVWGYTF TGCAGCGCCCAGGGGGTTTGGGGCTACACCTTC
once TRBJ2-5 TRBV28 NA CASSFIQRRQETQYF TGTGCCAGCAGTTTTATCCAGCGGCGGCAAGAGACCCAGTACTTC